This T cell receptor (beta chain) is from a study of T-cell reconstitution after alpha-beta-depleted transplantation in children. Study results and caveats: Several hundred expanded graft clones reportedly gave rise to the alpha-beta T cells present about two months after transplant. Diversity and T-cell counts at one year after transplant derived mostly from new T cells.

Researchers prepared the TCRbeta library using unique molecular identifiers, the study reports. TCRdb reanalysed the PCR reads using MiXCR and keeps one entry per CDR3 protein. In the table there are 200,000 or so distinct CDR3 sequences, 6.6% of which are singletons. This CDR3 contains 16 residues. V lost 3 bases, J lost 7 bases, and 14 bases stayed unmatched. The germline CDR1 and CDR2 sequences are KGHSH and LQKENI. This clonotype has ten or more counts. Antigen: not known. The specimen comprised PBMCs, sampled before TCRalphabeta/CD19-depleted stem cell transplant. V is TRBV18 and J is TRBJ2-5, with 7 bases that match TRBD2. The source of this sequence is a boy aged 2-15 years with acute lymphoblastic leukemia, due to receive a stem cell transplant. CDR3 loop: CASSPSGATEPGTQYF. As DNA, the CDR3 is TGTGCCAGCTCACCGAGCGGGGCGACGGAACCTGGGACCCAGTACTTC.